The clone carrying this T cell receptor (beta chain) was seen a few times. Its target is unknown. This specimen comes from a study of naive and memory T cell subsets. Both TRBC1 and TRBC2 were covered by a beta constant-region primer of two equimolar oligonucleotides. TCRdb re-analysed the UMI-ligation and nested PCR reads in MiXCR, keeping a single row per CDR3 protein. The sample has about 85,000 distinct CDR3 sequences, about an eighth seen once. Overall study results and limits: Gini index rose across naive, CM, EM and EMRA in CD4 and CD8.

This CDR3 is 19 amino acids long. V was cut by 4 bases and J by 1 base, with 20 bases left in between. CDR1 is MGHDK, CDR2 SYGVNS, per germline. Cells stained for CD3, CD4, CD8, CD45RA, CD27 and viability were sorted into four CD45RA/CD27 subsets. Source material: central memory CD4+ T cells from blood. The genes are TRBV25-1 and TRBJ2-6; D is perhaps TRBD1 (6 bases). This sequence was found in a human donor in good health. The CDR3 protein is CASSVPDRLGGSGANVLTF. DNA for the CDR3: TGTGCCAGCAGTGTCCCCGACAGGCTAGGTGGTTCTGGGGCCAACGTCCTGACTTTC. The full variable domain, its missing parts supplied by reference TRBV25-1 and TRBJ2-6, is EADIYQTPRYLVIGTGKKITLECSQTMGHDKMYWYQQDPGMELHLIHYSYGVNSTEKGDLSSESTVSRIRTEHFPLTLESARPSHTSQYLCASSVPDRLGGSGANVLTFGAGSRLTVL.